These 31 T cell receptor beta chains came from one sample sequenced in a study of OX40 agonist ivuxolimab in advanced cancers. To prepare the library, the immunoSEQ multiplex PCR assay was applied. TCRdb limited this immuneACCESS table to in-frame rearrangements with V and J called. A share of clones is missing; checked studies link under half to unresolved V genes, and the rest is unexplained. The sample yields nearly 110,000 clones; roughly 90% were counted once. Together, the top ten hold roughly 1.1% of the sample. The sample here was CD4+ or CD8+ T cells sorted from blood, taken in a trial of the OX40 agonist ivuxolimab. The receptors stem from an adult with an advanced solid tumor such as melanoma, head and neck, liver or kidney cancer.

This clone has a single count. Compared with germline, one end of the junction differs, possibly owing to a read error. This sample includes further DNA sequences coding for the same CDR3. The chain links TRBV19 to TRBJ1-5; TRBD1 agrees at 7 bases. Germline CDR1 is LNHDA and CDR2 is SQIVND (reference sequence). CDR3 length: 17 amino acids. The CDR3 here is CASTRAAGTASNQPQHF. The DNA of the CDR3 is TGTGCCAGCACGAGGGCGGCCGGGACAGCTAGCAATCAGCCCCAACATTTT.

The V call is TRBV6-5, the J call TRBJ2-1; 7 nucleotides agree with TRBD2. Germline trimming cut 2 bases from V and 0 bases from J; bases unmatched to any gene: 1. CDR3 size: 15 residues. Germline V gene sequence: CDR1 MNHEY, CDR2 SVGAGI. CDR3 residues: CASSYRTSSYNEQFF. As DNA, the CDR3 is TGTGCCAGCAGTTACCGGACTAGCTCCTACAATGAGCAGTTCTTC.

The sample holds one count of this clone. The chain employs TRBV6-5 and TRBJ2-7; D may match TRBD1 or TRBD2 (5 bases each). Trimming shortened V by 5 bases and J by 0 bases, and 14 bases separated the two germline ends. The germline V gene encodes CDR1 MNHEY and CDR2 SVGAGI. This CDR3 contains 15 residues. In DNA form, the CDR3 reads TGTGCCAGCAGTAGGCCCGGGACCCTCTCCTACGAGCAGTACTTC. Translating it yields CASSRPGTLSYEQYF.

The chain combines TRBV5-4 with TRBJ2-3; perhaps D is TRBD1 or TRBD2 (6 bases each). V shed 1 base and J shed 2 bases, with 17 bases lying between them. CDR1 is SGHNT, CDR2 YYREEE, per germline (reference sequence). The CDR3 has 17 amino acids. The CDR3 nucleotides are TGTGCCAGCAGCTTGTCGGGGGCGGGTGGTACCACAGATACGCAGTATTTT. Protein product: CASSLSGAGGTTDTQYF.

J is TRBJ1-3 and V is TRBV11-3; no firm D call. The CDR3 runs 16 residues. Germline assignment: CDR1 SGHNT and CDR2 YENEEA. The V gene lost 4 bases and the J gene lost 0 bases, with 13 bases spanning the gap. The CDR3, as DNA: TGTGCCAGCAGCTCCGGCGGTCAGAGCTCTGGAAACACCATATATTTT. This encodes CASSSGGQSSGNTIYF.

The rearrangement joins TRBV18 to TRBJ2-7; 8 nucleotides match TRBD1. Germline V gene lookup returns CDR1 KGHSH and CDR2 LQKENI. V was clipped by 5 bases and J by 5 bases; unmatched bases: 11. This CDR3 has 15 amino acids. CDR3 DNA sequence: TGTGCCAGCTCATCTGGACAGGGAAGAGTCCACGAGCAGTACTTC. Its protein is CASSSGQGRVHEQYF.

This chain uses TRBV19 with TRBJ2-2; D is ambiguous. Germline CDR1 LNHDA, CDR2 SQIVND (reference sequence). This CDR3 is built from 13 residues. V gave up 6 bases and J gave up 4 bases, with 9 bases separating them. The CDR3 loop reads CASSLGSTGELFF. The DNA of the CDR3 is TGTGCCAGTAGCCTTGGCTCCACCGGGGAGCTGTTTTTT. The full variable domain, in which reference TRBV19 and TRBJ2-2 provide the parts outside the CDR3, is DGGITQSPKYLFRKEGQNVTLSCEQNLNHDAMYWYRQDPGQGLRLIYYSQIVNDFQKGDIAEGYSVSREKKESFPLTVTSAQKNPTAFYLCASSLGSTGELFFGEGSRLTVL.

The V and J genes are TRBV9 and TRBJ2-1; 9 positions agree with TRBD2. CDR3 length equals 16 residues. V shed 0 bases, J shed 10 bases, and the junction held 11 bases outside the gene matches. Germline values: CDR1 SGDLS, CDR2 YYNGEE. CDR3 in amino acids: CASSVGVAGGTEEQFF. The CDR3 coding sequence is TGTGCCAGCAGCGTAGGGGTCGCGGGAGGGACGGAGGAGCAGTTCTTC.

The J gene is TRBJ2-3, the V gene TRBV27; the D is unclear. Trimming shortened V by 5 bases and J by 0 bases, and 9 bases separated the two germline ends. The CDR3 loop spans 14 amino acids. Germline V gene sequence: CDR1 MNHEY, CDR2 SMNVEV (reference sequence). The CDR3 DNA reads as TGTGCCAGCAGTCTTTACTCTAGCACAGATACGCAGTATTTT. Amino acids: CASSLYSSTDTQYF.

The chain uses TRBV19 and TRBJ1-1, with a possible D match to TRBD1 (6 bases). CDR1 LNHDA and CDR2 SQIVND come from the germline V gene (reference sequence). There are 16 residues in the CDR3. Trimming shortened V by 4 bases and J by 1 base, and 16 bases separated the two germline ends. In DNA, the CDR3 is TGTGCCAGTAGTACGGGACATACGTTAAAGAACACTGAAGCTTTCTTT. Amino acid sequence: CASSTGHTLKNTEAFF.

This CDR3 reads CASSFGFLLAGEAGELFF. The CDR3 bases are TGTGCCAGCAGTTTCGGGTTCTTACTAGCGGGAGAGGCCGGGGAGCTGTTTTTT. The J gene is TRBJ2-2, the V gene TRBV28; 11 bases fit TRBD2. The V and J ends lost 3 bases and 6 bases, in that order; junction bases with no gene match: 12. Germline lookup yields CDR1 MDHEN and CDR2 SYDVKM. This CDR3 contains 18 residues.

The rearrangement links TRBV6-1 to TRBJ2-3; 7 bases line up with TRBD2. Germline-derived CDR1 and CDR2 are MNHNS and SASEGT. The CDR3 runs to 13 residues. The V segment lost 7 bases and the J segment 5 bases; nucleotides outside the gene matches: 6. The CDR3 reads CASNRGREDTQYF. The CDR3 DNA sequence: TGTGCCAGCAATCGGGGGAGGGAAGATACGCAGTATTTT.

The J gene is TRBJ2-2, the V gene TRBV5-1; D is unresolved. Germline V gene data show CDR1 as SGHRS and CDR2 as YFSETQ. This CDR3 comprises 15 residues. V lost 2 bases to trimming and J lost 3 bases, with 11 bases between them. CDR3 nucleotide sequence: TGCGCCAGCAGCTTAAGCAGTTCGCACACCGGGGAGCTGTTTTTT. Protein product: CASSLSSSHTGELFF.

V gene TRBV2 combines with J gene TRBJ2-5; 8 bases line up with TRBD2. The CDR3 spans 13 residues. Looked up from germline, CDR1 is SNHLY and CDR2 is FYNNEI. The J segment lost 4 bases and the V segment lost 6 bases, leaving 4 bases of the junction unmatched. The CDR3 spells CASSGSGIETQYF. CDR3 bases: TGTGCCAGCAGCGGTAGCGGGATAGAGACCCAGTACTTC.

This clone was seen a few times. The genes are TRBV6-5 and TRBJ1-5; D gene ambiguous. The CDR3 is 13 residues long. Germline-derived CDR1 and CDR2 are MNHEY and SVGAGI. V lost 4 bases and J 4 bases, leaving 8 bases between the germline ends. CDR3 amino acids: CASSLDGNQPQHF. The CDR3 nucleotides read TGTGCCAGCAGTTTGGACGGAAATCAGCCCCAGCATTTT.

The rearrangement joins TRBV15 to TRBJ2-1; perhaps D is TRBD1 or TRBD2 (5 bases each). The CDR3 is made up of 15 amino acids. V dropped 0 bases and J dropped 6 bases, with 12 bases sitting between them. Germline V CDR1 and CDR2: LNHNV, YYDKDF (reference sequence). CDR3 coding DNA: TGTGCCACCAGCAGAGATGGGGACCCGACCAATGAGCAGTTCTTC. Protein: CATSRDGDPTNEQFF.

The V call is TRBV5-1, the J call TRBJ2-7, with 8 bases matching TRBD1. Germline CDR1 and CDR2: SGHRS and YFSETQ. J was trimmed by 5 bases and V by 2 bases; bases with no gene match: 6. There are 14 residues in the CDR3. The CDR3 here is CASSFGQGDHEQYF. As DNA, the CDR3 is TGCGCCAGCAGCTTCGGACAGGGTGACCACGAGCAGTACTTC.

V usage is TRBV5-1 and J usage is TRBJ2-7; possibly TRBD1 for D (7 bases). Germline CDR1 and CDR2: SGHRS and YFSETQ. The V and J ends lost 7 bases and 1 base respectively, with 18 bases between them. There are 15 residues in the CDR3. The DNA of the CDR3 is TGCGCCAGCGGGTCAGTACCAGGGGGGTCCTACGAGCAGTACTTC. This codes for CASGSVPGGSYEQYF.

This chain uses TRBV11-2 with TRBJ2-3, with D perhaps TRBD1 (6 bases). V was clipped by 1 base and J by 6 bases, with 11 bases between them. CDR1 and CDR2 (germline): SGHAT, FQNNGV. The CDR3 runs 14 residues. The CDR3 DNA follows: TGTGCCAGCAGCTTAGTTTTCGGACAGGATACGCAGTATTTT. Its translation is CASSLVFGQDTQYF.

The rearrangement joins TRBV14 to TRBJ2-7; D is perhaps TRBD1 or TRBD2 (5 bases each). Germline V CDR1 and CDR2: SGHDN, FVKESK. V was cut by 5 bases and J by 3 bases, with 11 bases left in between. The CDR3 is made up of 13 amino acids. The CDR3 sequence is CASSNWDRYEQYF. The CDR3 DNA reads as TGTGCCAGCAGCAACTGGGACCGCTACGAGCAGTACTTC.

This chain joins TRBV11-2 and TRBJ1-4, with D hard to call. The V gene lost 1 base and the J gene lost 8 bases, with 2 bases spanning the gap. Per germline, CDR1 SGHAT and CDR2 FQNNGV. This CDR3 comprises 11 residues. The CDR3 protein is CASSLGEKLFF. The CDR3 DNA reads TGTGCCAGCAGCTTAGGGGAAAAACTGTTTTTT.

The V gene is TRBV28, the J gene TRBJ2-7; D gene uncertain. The CDR3 runs to 12 residues. The V gene lost 1 base and the J gene lost 7 bases, with 8 bases spanning the gap. CDR1 is MDHEN and CDR2 is SYDVKM in the germline V gene. The CDR3 protein is CASSLSPREQYF. CDR3 coding DNA: TGTGCCAGCAGTTTATCCCCGCGAGAGCAGTACTTC.

The sample holds a few counts of this clone. This chain connects TRBV21-1 to TRBJ2-7; the D call in the table, TRBD1, was not verified against the DNA. TRBV21-1 is a recognized pseudogene. The CDR3 runs 13 residues. CDR3 amino acids: CASSKRTAYEQYF. CDR3 nucleotides: TGTGCCAGCAGCAAAAGGACAGCCTACGAGCAGTACTTC.

The V gene is TRBV11-2, the J gene TRBJ1-2; D uncertain. V was pared by 3 bases and J by 2 bases, with 7 bases between. The CDR3 contains 13 residues. Germline CDR1 and CDR2: SGHAT and FQNNGV. Here the CDR3 reads CASSFDHNYGYTF. The CDR3 region has the DNA TGTGCCAGCAGCTTTGATCACAACTATGGCTACACCTTC.

This clone was seen a few times. V and J are TRBV27 and TRBJ2-3, with 9 bases that match TRBD2. This CDR3 comprises 16 residues. J lost 4 bases, V lost 5 bases, and 10 bases had no gene match. Germline V gene lookup returns CDR1 MNHEY and CDR2 SMNVEV (reference sequence). The CDR3 loop is CASSQGLARSPDTQYF. The CDR3 region has the DNA TGTGCCAGCAGTCAGGGACTAGCCAGGAGCCCAGATACGCAGTATTTT.

This chain links TRBV4-3 with TRBJ2-2; the D gene could be TRBD1 or TRBD2 (5 bases each). Germline V lookup: CDR1 LGHNA, CDR2 YSLEER. The CDR3 totals 16 residues. V dropped 4 bases and J dropped 0 bases, with 12 bases sitting between them. The CDR3 spells CASSRAGTSNTGELFF. In DNA, the CDR3 is TGCGCCAGCAGCCGCGCCGGGACCTCGAACACCGGGGAGCTGTTTTTT.

This clone is a singleton in its sample. CDR3 coding DNA: TGTGCCAGCAGCCCGTGGAGGGGGGGGAACACTGAAGCTTTCTTT. It encodes CASSPWRGGNTEAFF. The J gene is TRBJ1-1, the V gene TRBV11-2; maybe TRBD1 (6 bases). The CDR3 runs 15 residues. Trimming removed 5 bases from V and 1 base from J, with 14 bases in between. Germline V gene lookup returns CDR1 SGHAT and CDR2 FQNNGV. Supplemented by reference TRBV11-2 and TRBJ1-1, the full variable domain reads EAGVAQSPRYKIIEKRQSVAFWCNPISGHATLYWYQQILGQGPKLLIQFQNNGVVDDSQLPKDRFSAERLKGVDSTLKIQPAKLEDSAVYLCASSPWRGGNTEAFFGQGTRLTVV.

The chain has TRBV10-3 and TRBJ1-5; D ambiguous. The CDR3 runs to 13 residues. Trimming removed 4 bases at V and 3 bases at J, with 7 bases between. The germline V gene has CDR1 ENHRY and CDR2 SYGVKD. Here the CDR3 DNA reads TGTGCCATCAGTGGCGATATCAATCAGCCCCAGCATTTT. Protein product: CAISGDINQPQHF.

The chain uses TRBV6-5 and TRBJ2-7, with D possibly TRBD1 on 5 matching bases. The germline CDR1 and CDR2 sequences are MNHEY and SVGAGI. V gave up 0 bases and J gave up 3 bases, with 9 bases separating them. The CDR3 consists of 14 residues. CDR3 sequence reads: CASSYSWGSYEQYF. CDR3 nucleotide sequence: TGTGCCAGCAGTTACTCGTGGGGCAGCTACGAGCAGTACTTC.

V gene TRBV7-2 combines with J gene TRBJ2-5, with 7 bases lining up with TRBD1. Germline CDR1 is SGHTA and CDR2 is FQGNSA. The CDR3 totals 14 residues. With V trimmed by 6 bases and J by 2 bases, 6 bases remained unmatched. The CDR3 DNA follows: TGTGCCAGCAGGCACAACAGGGGTCAAGAGACCCAGTACTTC. Amino acids: CASRHNRGQETQYF.

The CDR3 DNA reads TGCAGTGCGGTGGACTATGGCTACACCTTC. Protein: CSAVDYGYTF. The chain couples TRBV20-1 to TRBJ1-2; no clear D. Germline V lookup: CDR1 DFQATT, CDR2 SNEGSKA (reference sequence). The V gene lost 6 bases and the J gene lost 3 bases, with 5 bases spanning the gap. The CDR3 spans 10 residues.